Listed here are 8 T cell receptor beta chains from one sample, sequenced in a study of neurological immune-mediated disorders. TCRdb re-derived calls from the 5' RACE reads in MiXCR, one entry per CDR3 protein. The sample has approximately 84,000 distinct CDR3 sequences; 4.3% are singletons. Time point indicated: longitudinal time-point 3. Sequenced input: PBMCs. The receptors were gathered from a woman aged 55-69 years with multiple sclerosis.

This clonotype was recorded many times. The V and J genes are TRBV24-1 and TRBJ2-3, with 7 bases matching TRBD2. The CDR3 covers 16 residues. Germline V gene lookup returns CDR1 KGHDR and CDR2 SFDVKD. J lost 2 bases, V lost 3 bases, and 7 bases had no gene match. CDR3: CATSDPKAGFTDTQYF. In DNA form, the CDR3 reads TGTGCCACCAGTGATCCCAAAGCGGGGTTCACAGATACGCAGTATTTT.

This clonotype was seen ten or more times. The chain recombines TRBV5-1 with TRBJ2-7, with D maybe TRBD1 (6 bases). This CDR3 region has 13 residues. The germline gives CDR1 SGHRS, CDR2 YFSETQ. Deletions cut 7 bases from V and 2 bases from J, with 13 bases between. CDR3 sequence (DNA): TGCGCCAGCGGAACAGGGATCGCCTACGAGCAGTACTTC. It translates to CASGTGIAYEQYF.

This clonotype was counted ten times or more. The genes are TRBV7-9 and TRBJ1-6, with D unclear. V was cut by 5 bases and J by 4 bases, with 9 bases left in between. The CDR3 sequence is 14 residues long. Germline V gene sequence: CDR1 SEHNR, CDR2 FQNEAQ (reference sequence). The CDR3 loop reads CASSANAYNSPLHF. The CDR3 bases are TGTGCCAGCAGCGCAAATGCTTATAATTCACCCCTCCACTTT.

The rearrangement links TRBV6-5 to TRBJ2-1; 9 bases fit TRBD1. V lost 2 bases to trimming and J lost 6 bases; unmatched junction nucleotides: 8. CDR3 length: 16 amino acids. Germline V gives CDR1 MNHEY, CDR2 SVGAGI. DNA of the CDR3: TGTGCCAGCAGTTACACCGGGACAGGGCGAGGCAATGAGCAGTTCTTC. This gives the protein CASSYTGTGRGNEQFF.

This clonotype was seen repeatedly, ten times or more. The chain has TRBV20-1 and TRBJ2-7, with 15 positions matching TRBD2. The J segment lost 0 bases and the V segment lost 3 bases, leaving 12 bases of the junction unmatched. The CDR3 length is 19 residues. Germline V gives CDR1 DFQATT, CDR2 SNEGSKA (reference sequence). The chain's CDR3 is CSARNPGLAGGGSSYEQYF. The DNA for the CDR3 is TGCAGTGCTAGGAACCCGGGACTAGCGGGGGGTGGGAGCTCCTACGAGCAGTACTTC.

Ten or more counts support this clonotype. The chain uses TRBV15 and TRBJ1-5; D call uncertain. Germline-derived CDR1 and CDR2 are LNHNV and YYDKDF (reference sequence). V was cut by 3 bases and J by 2 bases, with 5 bases left in between. The CDR3 totals 13 residues. The CDR3 reads CATSSLGNQPQHF. CDR3 nucleotides: TGTGCCACCAGCAGTCTCGGCAATCAGCCCCAGCATTTT.

In this sample, this clonotype turned up many times. The chain has TRBV5-1 and TRBJ2-2, with 10 bases fitting TRBD1. In germline, CDR1 is SGHRS, CDR2 YFSETQ. This CDR3 region has 16 residues. V was clipped by 1 base and J by 3 bases; unmatched bases: 3. CDR3 sequence reads: CASSLSTGGYTGELFF. The DNA for the CDR3 is TGCGCCAGCAGCTTGTCGACAGGGGGCTACACCGGGGAGCTGTTTTTT.

This clonotype was picked up many times. The chain uses TRBV20-1 and TRBJ1-1; D remains ambiguous. The V end lost 1 base, the J end lost 5 bases, and 17 bases lay between the germline ends. Germline V lookup: CDR1 DFQATT, CDR2 SNEGSKA (reference sequence). This CDR3 comprises 15 residues. For the CDR3, the DNA is TGCAGTGCTAGAGGGGGAGGGCGGGGTAGAACTGAAGCTTTCTTT. It is translated as CSARGGGRGRTEAFF.